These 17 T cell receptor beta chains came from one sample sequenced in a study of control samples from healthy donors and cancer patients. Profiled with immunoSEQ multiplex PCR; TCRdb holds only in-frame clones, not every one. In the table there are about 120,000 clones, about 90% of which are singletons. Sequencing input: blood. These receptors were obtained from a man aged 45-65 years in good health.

The CDR3 reads CASSVNPQGTEAFF. Written as DNA, the CDR3 is TGTGCCAGCAGCGTAAACCCCCAAGGTACTGAAGCTTTCTTT. The genes are TRBV9 and TRBJ1-1; D not certain. There are 14 residues in the CDR3. Germline V gene data show CDR1 as SGDLS and CDR2 as YYNGEE. Trimming removed 1 base at V and 5 bases at J, with 12 bases between.

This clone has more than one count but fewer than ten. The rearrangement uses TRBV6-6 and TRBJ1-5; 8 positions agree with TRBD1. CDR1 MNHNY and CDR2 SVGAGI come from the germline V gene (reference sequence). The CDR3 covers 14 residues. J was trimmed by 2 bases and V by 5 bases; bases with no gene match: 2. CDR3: CASSGQGRNQPQHF. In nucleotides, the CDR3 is TGTGCCAGCAGTGGACAGGGTCGCAATCAGCCCCAGCATTTT.

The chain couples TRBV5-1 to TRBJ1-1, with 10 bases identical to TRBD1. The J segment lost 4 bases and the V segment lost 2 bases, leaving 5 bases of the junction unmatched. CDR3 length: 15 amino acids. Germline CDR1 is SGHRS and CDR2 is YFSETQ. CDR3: CASSLGQGGSTEAFF. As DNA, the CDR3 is TGCGCCAGCAGCTTAGGACAGGGGGGGAGCACTGAAGCTTTCTTT.

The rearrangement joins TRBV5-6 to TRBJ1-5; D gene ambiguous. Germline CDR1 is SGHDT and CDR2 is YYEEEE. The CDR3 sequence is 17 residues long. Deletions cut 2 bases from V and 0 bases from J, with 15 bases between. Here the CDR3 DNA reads TGTGCCAGCAGCTTAAAGGTCGTCGGTTATAGCAATCAGCCCCAGCATTTT. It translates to CASSLKVVGYSNQPQHF.

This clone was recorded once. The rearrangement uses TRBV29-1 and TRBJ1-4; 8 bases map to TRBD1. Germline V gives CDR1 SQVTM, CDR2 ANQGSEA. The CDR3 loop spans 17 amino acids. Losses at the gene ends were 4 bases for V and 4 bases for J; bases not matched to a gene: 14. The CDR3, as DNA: TGCAGCGTTGCTTCCGGACAGGGAGGTGGTGGTAATGAAAAACTGTTTTTT. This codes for CSVASGQGGGGNEKLFF.

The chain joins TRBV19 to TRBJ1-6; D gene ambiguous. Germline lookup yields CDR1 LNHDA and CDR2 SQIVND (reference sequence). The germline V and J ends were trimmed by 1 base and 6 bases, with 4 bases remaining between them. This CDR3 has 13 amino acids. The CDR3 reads CASSIVPNSPLHF. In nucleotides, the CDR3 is TGTGCCAGTAGTATAGTTCCTAATTCACCCCTCCACTTT.

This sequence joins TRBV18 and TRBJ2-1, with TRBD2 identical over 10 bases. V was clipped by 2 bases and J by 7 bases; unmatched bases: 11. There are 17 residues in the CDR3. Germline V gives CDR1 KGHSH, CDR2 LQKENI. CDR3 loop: CASSPFSGGAVRNEQFF. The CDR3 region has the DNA TGTGCCAGCTCACCATTCAGCGGGGGGGCAGTACGAAATGAGCAGTTCTTC.

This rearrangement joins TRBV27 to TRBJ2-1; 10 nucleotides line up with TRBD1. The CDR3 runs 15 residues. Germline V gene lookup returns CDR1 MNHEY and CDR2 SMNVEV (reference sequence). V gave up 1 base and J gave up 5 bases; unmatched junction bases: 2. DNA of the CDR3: TGTGCCAGCAGTTTATTGGGACAGGGGAACAATGAGCAGTTCTTC. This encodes CASSLLGQGNNEQFF.

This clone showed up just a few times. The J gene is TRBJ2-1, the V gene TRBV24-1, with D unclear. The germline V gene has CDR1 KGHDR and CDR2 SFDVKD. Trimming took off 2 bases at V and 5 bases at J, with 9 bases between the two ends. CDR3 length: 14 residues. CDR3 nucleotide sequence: TGTGCCACCAGTGATTCCTTCGCCCACAATGAGCAGTTCTTC. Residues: CATSDSFAHNEQFF.

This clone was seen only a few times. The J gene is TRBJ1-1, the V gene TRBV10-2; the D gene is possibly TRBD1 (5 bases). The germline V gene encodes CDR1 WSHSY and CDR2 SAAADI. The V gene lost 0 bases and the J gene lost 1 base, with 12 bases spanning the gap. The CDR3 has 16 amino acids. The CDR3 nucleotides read TGCGCCAGCAGTGAGTCGAGCGGGGGAGGGAACACTGAAGCTTTCTTT. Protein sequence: CASSESSGGGNTEAFF.

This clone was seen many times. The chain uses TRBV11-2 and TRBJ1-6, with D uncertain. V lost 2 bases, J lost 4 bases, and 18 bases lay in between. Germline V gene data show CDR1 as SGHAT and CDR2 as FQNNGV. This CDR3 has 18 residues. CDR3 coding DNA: TGTGCCAGCAGCTTAATAGTCAGGCCGCCTTATTATAATTCACCCCTCCACTTT. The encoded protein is CASSLIVRPPYYNSPLHF.

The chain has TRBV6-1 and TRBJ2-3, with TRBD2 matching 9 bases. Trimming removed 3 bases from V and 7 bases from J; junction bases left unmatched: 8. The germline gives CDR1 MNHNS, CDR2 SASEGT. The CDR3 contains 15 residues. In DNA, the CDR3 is TGTGCCAGCAGTGACAGGCGGGGGGGCCTGAATACGCAGTATTTT. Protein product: CASSDRRGGLNTQYF.

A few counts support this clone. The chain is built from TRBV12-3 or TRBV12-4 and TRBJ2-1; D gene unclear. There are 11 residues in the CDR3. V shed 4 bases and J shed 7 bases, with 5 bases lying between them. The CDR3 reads CASSYRNEQFF. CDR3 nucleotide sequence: TGTGCCAGCAGTTATCGGAATGAGCAGTTCTTC.

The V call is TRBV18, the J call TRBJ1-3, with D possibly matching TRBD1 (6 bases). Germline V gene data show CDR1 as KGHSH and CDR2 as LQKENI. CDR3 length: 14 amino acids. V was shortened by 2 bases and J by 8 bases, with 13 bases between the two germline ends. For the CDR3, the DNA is TGTGCCAGCTCACCAGTGGACAGCGGCGACACCATATATTTT. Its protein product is CASSPVDSGDTIYF.

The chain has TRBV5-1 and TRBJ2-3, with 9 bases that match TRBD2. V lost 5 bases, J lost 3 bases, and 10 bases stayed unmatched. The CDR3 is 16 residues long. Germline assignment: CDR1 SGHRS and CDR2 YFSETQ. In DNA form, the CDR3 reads TGCGCCAGCAGACAAAGCGGGACTAGCAATACAGATACGCAGTATTTT. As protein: CASRQSGTSNTDTQYF.

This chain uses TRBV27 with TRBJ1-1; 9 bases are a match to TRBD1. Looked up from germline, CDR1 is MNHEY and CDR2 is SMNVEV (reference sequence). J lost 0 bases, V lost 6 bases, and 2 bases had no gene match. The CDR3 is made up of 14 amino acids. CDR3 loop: CASRGTGMNTEAFF. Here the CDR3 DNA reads TGTGCCAGCAGGGGGACAGGGATGAACACTGAAGCTTTCTTT.

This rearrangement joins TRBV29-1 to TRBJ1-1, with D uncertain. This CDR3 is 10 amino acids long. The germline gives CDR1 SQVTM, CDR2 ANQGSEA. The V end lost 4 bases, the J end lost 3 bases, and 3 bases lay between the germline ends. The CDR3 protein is CSVGDTEAFF. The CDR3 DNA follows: TGCAGCGTTGGGGACACTGAAGCTTTCTTT.